A single sample gave rise to the 19 T cell receptor beta chains below, sequenced in a study of cytomegalovirus exposure and HLA in healthy donors. The PCR was carried out with 60 Vbeta primers and 13 Jbeta primers. The repertoire was sequenced with immunoSEQ multiplex PCR; TCRdb's copy has only in-frame clones and lacks some. The table includes about 110,000 clones, 75% detected once. The sequencing sample was made of PBMCs. These receptors were obtained from a man aged 35-49 years in good health and CMV-seronegative.

This clone was seen only once. The chain is built from TRBV6-6 and TRBJ1-5, with 8 bases that match TRBD1. Germline CDR1 and CDR2: MNHNY and SVGAGI (reference sequence). V lost 10 bases, J lost 0 bases, and 5 bases stayed unmatched. CDR3 length: 14 residues. The CDR3 reads CATVGTGSNQPQHF. For the CDR3, the DNA is TGTGCCACGGTCGGGACAGGTAGCAATCAGCCCCAGCATTTT.

J is TRBJ2-3 and V is TRBV12-2; the table names TRBD2, a call not compared with the DNA. TRBV12-2 is recorded as a pseudogene. The CDR3 is 17 amino acids. The CDR3 loop reads CASRLKICGGPTDTQYF. The CDR3 DNA follows: TGTGCAAGTCGCTTAAAAATCTGCGGGGGGCCCACAGATACGCAGTATTTT.

The rearrangement joins TRBV15 to TRBJ1-1, with a possible D match to TRBD1 (5 bases). The CDR3 contains 13 residues. V dropped 3 bases and J dropped 5 bases, with 10 bases sitting between them. Germline V CDR1 and CDR2: LNHNV, YYDKDF (reference sequence). The CDR3 sequence: CATSSGGVTEAFF. The CDR3 DNA is TGTGCCACCAGCAGCGGGGGGGTTACTGAAGCTTTCTTT. Full variable domain (rest looked up from reference TRBV15 and TRBJ1-1): DAMVIQNPRYQVTQFGKPVTLSCSQTLNHNVMYWYQQKSSQAPKLLFHYYDKDFNNEADTPDNFQSRRPNTSFCFLDIRSPGLGDTAMYLCATSSGGVTEAFFGQGTRLTVV.

The chain employs TRBV7-9 and TRBJ1-1, with 8 bases that match TRBD1. This CDR3 region has 18 residues. Germline loops: CDR1 SEHNR, CDR2 FQNEAQ (reference sequence). V trimming: 0 bases; J trimming: 3 bases; junction bases outside the gene matches: 12. The CDR3 loop is CASSLAPIGNRGDTEAFF. As DNA, the CDR3 is TGTGCCAGCAGCTTAGCCCCCATAGGGAACAGGGGGGACACTGAAGCTTTCTTT.

J is TRBJ2-2 and V is TRBV6-5; D not certain. Trimming cost V 5 bases and J 5 bases, with 9 bases left between them. Germline V gene data show CDR1 as MNHEY and CDR2 as SVGAGI. CDR3 size: 13 residues. CDR3 loop: CASSEARTGELFF. In DNA form, the CDR3 reads TGTGCCAGCAGTGAAGCGCGGACCGGGGAGCTGTTTTTT.

J is TRBJ1-3 and V is TRBV5-6; D remains unclear. The CDR3 extends over 12 amino acids. The ends were cut back, 3 bases at V and 4 bases at J, with 5 bases in the middle. Germline loops: CDR1 SGHDT, CDR2 YYEEEE. CDR3 loop: CASSSTGNTIYF. The CDR3, as DNA: TGTGCCAGCAGCTCGACAGGAAACACCATATATTTT.

The rearrangement links TRBV6-1 to TRBJ2-2, with 11 positions matching TRBD1. Trimming took 4 bases from V and 2 from J; bases not matched to a gene: 3. The germline CDR1 and CDR2 sequences are MNHNS and SASEGT. The CDR3 length is 16 residues. The CDR3 DNA reads as TGTGCCAGCAGTGGTGGACAGGGGGCCAACACCGGGGAGCTGTTTTTT. The encoded protein is CASSGGQGANTGELFF.

This chain connects TRBV7-9 to TRBJ1-1, with TRBD1 matching 11 bases. Germline trimming cut 11 bases from V and 4 bases from J; bases unmatched to any gene: 9. Germline loops: CDR1 SEHNR, CDR2 FQNEAQ (reference sequence). This CDR3 comprises 14 residues. CDR3: CAGFSGTGGTEAFF. The CDR3 nucleotides read TGTGCCGGCTTTTCAGGGACAGGGGGCACTGAAGCTTTCTTT.

This rearrangement joins TRBV29-1 to TRBJ1-1, with TRBD1 as a possible D gene (6 bases). Germline V lookup: CDR1 SQVTM, CDR2 ANQGSEA. This CDR3 contains 12 residues. With 2 bases removed from V and 6 bases from J, the gap between germline ends came to 10 bases. DNA of the CDR3: TGCAGCGTTGAAAGGGGGGGTTCTGAAGCTTTCTTT. This encodes CSVERGGSEAFF.

The chain uses TRBV4-1 and TRBJ1-4; 8 bases line up with TRBD1. V lost 2 bases, J lost 3 bases, and 8 bases stayed unmatched. CDR1 and CDR2 from the germline V gene are MGHRA and YSYEKL. The CDR3 is 17 residues long. DNA for the CDR3: TGCGCCAGCAGCCAACATAACAGGGGGTCATCTAATGAAAAACTGTTTTTT. It yields the protein CASSQHNRGSSNEKLFF.

The rearrangement links TRBV6-1 to TRBJ1-6; D is possibly TRBD1 (6 bases). CDR1 and CDR2 (germline): MNHNS, SASEGT. The CDR3 runs 15 residues. V shed 6 bases and J shed 8 bases, with 17 bases lying between them. DNA for the CDR3: TGTGCCAGCAGGCCATTAGGGGGACGCGATTCACCCCTCCACTTT. Its translation: CASRPLGGRDSPLHF.

V gene TRBV6-1 combines with J gene TRBJ1-5; unclear D gene. Germline assignment: CDR1 MNHNS and CDR2 SASEGT. V was clipped by 3 bases and J by 9 bases, with 9 bases between them. The CDR3 covers 12 residues. The CDR3 is CASSEGTGPQHF. CDR3 DNA sequence: TGTGCCAGCAGTGAGGGTACGGGGCCCCAGCATTTT.

The chain recombines TRBV7-2 with TRBJ2-1, with a possible D match to TRBD1 (6 bases). Trimming pared 3 bases from V and 0 bases from J, leaving 6 bases between. The CDR3 consists of 14 residues. CDR1 is SGHTA, CDR2 FQGNSA, per germline. CDR3 sequence (DNA): TGTGCCAGCAGCTTGGACAGCTCCTACAATGAGCAGTTCTTC. It yields the protein CASSLDSSYNEQFF.

This clone has more than one count but fewer than ten. The chain has TRBV5-1 and TRBJ2-7, with D maybe TRBD2 (6 bases). The CDR3 totals 16 residues. Trimming pared 7 bases from V and 3 bases from J, leaving 23 bases between. Germline V gives CDR1 SGHRS, CDR2 YFSETQ. Written as DNA, the CDR3 is TGCGCCAGCCACGGGAACAGCCAAGGGACTCACTACGAGCAGTACTTC. It codes for CASHGNSQGTHYEQYF.

This sequence joins TRBV4-2 and TRBJ2-7; 7 positions agree with TRBD1. V shed 1 base, J shed 4 bases, and the junction held 4 bases outside the gene matches. The germline V gene encodes CDR1 LGHNA and CDR2 YNFKEQ. The CDR3 is 14 amino acids. The CDR3 sequence: CASSQGSGGYEQYF. The CDR3 bases are TGTGCCAGCAGCCAAGGATCAGGGGGATACGAGCAGTACTTC.

The CDR3 nucleotides are TGTGCCAGCAGCGACGTAGGGGGGGAAGGGGGCTACACCTTC. This encodes CASSDVGGEGGYTF. This chain joins TRBV7-9 and TRBJ1-2, with D perhaps TRBD1 (6 bases). The CDR3 is made up of 14 amino acids. Trimming stripped 5 bases from V and 8 bases from J, with 18 bases between. The germline V gene has CDR1 SEHNR and CDR2 FQNEAQ (reference sequence).

This clone was recorded a few times. The chain links TRBV19 to TRBJ1-1; weak D call: TRBD1 (6 bases). V lost 3 bases, J lost 4 bases, and 9 bases lay in between. The CDR3 totals 13 residues. The germline V gene has CDR1 LNHDA and CDR2 SQIVND (reference sequence). The CDR3 nucleotides are TGTGCCAGTAGTATTCCGGACAGCACTGAAGCTTTCTTT. It is translated as CASSIPDSTEAFF.

This clone has just a few counts. This chain connects TRBV7-9 to TRBJ1-4; D is possibly TRBD1 (5 bases). Trimming shortened V by 3 bases and J by 8 bases, and 10 bases separated the two germline ends. The CDR3 covers 13 residues. Germline V CDR1 and CDR2: SEHNR, FQNEAQ (reference sequence). CDR3 sequence: CASSLGLLEKLFF. The CDR3, as DNA: TGTGCCAGCAGCTTGGGACTTCTAGAAAAACTGTTTTTT.

The chain links TRBV27 to TRBJ1-1, with a possible D match to TRBD1 (6 bases). Germline V gene sequence: CDR1 MNHEY, CDR2 SMNVEV (reference sequence). The CDR3 length is 17 residues. Trimming took 3 bases from V and 0 from J, leaving 17 bases between them. DNA of the CDR3: TGTGCCAGCAGTTTGGGTAAGGGGGTATCCATGAACACTGAAGCTTTCTTT. Translating it yields CASSLGKGVSMNTEAFF.